Listed below are T cell receptor beta chains from one sample, sequenced in a study of OX40 agonist ivuxolimab in advanced cancers. The assay was immunoSEQ multiplex PCR, and TCRdb's table has in-frame clones only and misses some. The sample lists some 59,000 clones, approximately 82% occurring once. The material sequenced was CD4+ or CD8+ T cells sorted from blood, taken in a trial of the OX40 agonist ivuxolimab. The origin of the receptors is an adult with an advanced solid tumor such as melanoma, head and neck, liver or kidney cancer. CDR3s include the opening cysteine and the closing phenylalanine or tryptophan. The D gene is left open where the match is weak. Clone size appears in some rows only: once, few, many, or a class for an expanded clone.

d_gene: TRBD1
v_gene: TRBV7-2
len: 16
j_gene: TRBJ1-3
abundance: few
CDR3nt: TGTGCCAGCAGCGCACCTGGACAGGCAAGAGGAAACACCATATATTTT
CDR3aa: CASSAPGQARGNTIYF

d_gene: .
v_gene: TRBV5-5
len: 13
j_gene: TRBJ2-7
abundance: .
CDR3nt: TGTGCCAGCGCGCTTTTTGGGGACTACGAGCAGTACTTC
CDR3aa: CASALFGDYEQYF

d_gene: TRBD1
v_gene: TRBV2
len: 15
j_gene: TRBJ2-3
abundance: .
CDR3nt: TGTGCCAGCGGGCAGGGACAGGGGGTGGCAGATACGCAGTATTTT
CDR3aa: CASGQGQGVADTQYF

d_gene: TRBD1
v_gene: TRBV5-1
len: 15
j_gene: TRBJ2-5
abundance: .
CDR3nt: TGCGCCAGCACCCTTACGGGACAGGGGGGCGAGACCCAGTACTTC
CDR3aa: CASTLTGQGGETQYF

d_gene: .
v_gene: TRBV7-2
len: 14
j_gene: TRBJ1-4
abundance: .
CDR3nt: TGTGCCAGCAGCTATTGGGGTTTGGATGAAAAACTGTTTTTT
CDR3aa: CASSYWGLDEKLFF

d_gene: .
v_gene: TRBV15
len: 15
j_gene: TRBJ1-1
abundance: few
CDR3nt: TGTGCCACCAGCAGAGATCCGGGCAGGAACACTGAAGCTTTCTTT
CDR3aa: CATSRDPGRNTEAFF

d_gene: .
v_gene: TRBV28
len: 12
j_gene: TRBJ2-7
abundance: .
CDR3nt: TGTGCCAGCAGTTTAATGGGCTACGAGCAGTACTTC
CDR3aa: CASSLMGYEQYF

d_gene: .
v_gene: TRBV6-6
len: 14
j_gene: TRBJ2-5
abundance: .
CDR3nt: TGTGCCAGCAGTTACACGACAGGAAAAGAGACCCAGTACTTC
CDR3aa: CASSYTTGKETQYF

d_gene: .
v_gene: TRBV28
len: 15
j_gene: TRBJ1-2
abundance: .
CDR3nt: TGTGCCAGCAGCTTAACCCCCGGGATGGGCTATGGCTACACCTTC
CDR3aa: CASSLTPGMGYGYTF

d_gene: TRBD1
v_gene: TRBV5-1
len: 15
j_gene: TRBJ1-1
abundance: .
CDR3nt: TGCGCCAGCAGCTTCATGGTTACAGGGGTCGTAGAAGCTTTCTTT
CDR3aa: CASSFMVTGVVEAFF

d_gene: .
v_gene: TRBV6-4
len: 8
j_gene: TRBJ2-5
abundance: .
CDR3nt: TGTGCCAGCAGTGATATCTACTTC
CDR3aa: CASSDIYF

d_gene: .
v_gene: TRBV4-3
len: 14
j_gene: TRBJ1-2
abundance: .
CDR3nt: TGCGCCAGCAGCCAAGATTACGGCAGGGTAGGCTACACCTTC
CDR3aa: CASSQDYGRVGYTF

d_gene: TRBD2
v_gene: TRBV18
len: 14
j_gene: TRBJ2-2
abundance: .
CDR3nt: TGTGCCAGCTCACCCCGGGGGGTCACCGGGGAGCTGTTTTTT
CDR3aa: CASSPRGVTGELFF

d_gene: TRBD2
v_gene: TRBV10-3
len: 15
j_gene: TRBJ2-3
abundance: .
CDR3nt: TGTGCCATCAGTGAGCTAGCGGGGGGGACAGATACGCAGTATTTT
CDR3aa: CAISELAGGTDTQYF

d_gene: .
v_gene: TRBV19
len: 13
j_gene: TRBJ1-1
abundance: .
CDR3nt: TGTGCCAGTAGACTCTCGGGGGTCTCTGAAGCTTTCTTT
CDR3aa: CASRLSGVSEAFF

d_gene: TRBD1
v_gene: TRBV11-2
len: 15
j_gene: TRBJ1-2
abundance: .
CDR3nt: TGTGCCAGCAGCACAACCGGGACAGTAAACTATGGCTACACCTTC
CDR3aa: CASSTTGTVNYGYTF

d_gene: .
v_gene: TRBV14
len: 15
j_gene: TRBJ2-2
abundance: .
CDR3nt: TGTGCCAGCAGCCAAGTTGTGGGGGCCGGCGGGGAGCTGTTTTTT
CDR3aa: CASSQVVGAGGELFF

d_gene: .
v_gene: TRBV6-6
len: 14
j_gene: TRBJ2-7
abundance: .
CDR3nt: TGTGCCAGCAGTCGCATCGCGTCAGGCTACGAGCAGTACTTC
CDR3aa: CASSRIASGYEQYF

d_gene: TRBD1
v_gene: TRBV5-3
len: 14
j_gene: TRBJ2-7
abundance: .
CDR3nt: TGTGCCAGAAGGAGGACAGGGGACGCCAACGAGCAGTACTTC
CDR3aa: CARRRTGDANEQYF

d_gene: .
v_gene: TRBV19
len: 19
j_gene: TRBJ1-3
abundance: .
CDR3nt: TGTGCCAGTAGTATAGACCCCGGGACGACGGTGGTCGATGGAAACACCATATATTTT
CDR3aa: CASSIDPGTTVVDGNTIYF

d_gene: TRBD1
v_gene: TRBV27
len: 16
j_gene: TRBJ1-5
abundance: .
CDR3nt: TGTGCCAGCAGTTCCCGGACCGGGACAGTCGATCAGCCCCAGCATTTT
CDR3aa: CASSSRTGTVDQPQHF

d_gene: .
v_gene: TRBV6-5
len: 13
j_gene: TRBJ1-2
abundance: .
CDR3nt: TGTGCCAGCAGTCGGACGGTTAACTATGGCTACACCTTC
CDR3aa: CASSRTVNYGYTF

d_gene: TRBD1
v_gene: TRBV4-2
len: 15
j_gene: TRBJ1-5
abundance: .
CDR3nt: TGTGCCAGCAGCCAAGCGGGGACAGTGAATCAGCCCCAGCATTTT
CDR3aa: CASSQAGTVNQPQHF

d_gene: .
v_gene: TRBV18
len: 15
j_gene: TRBJ1-4
abundance: few
CDR3nt: TGTGCCAGCTCACCTCTTTACAGGTCGCATGAAAAACTGTTTTTT
CDR3aa: CASSPLYRSHEKLFF

d_gene: .
v_gene: TRBV15
len: 18
j_gene: TRBJ1-1
abundance: .
CDR3nt: TGTGCCACCAGCAGAGATTACGGGGGGAGCGGGACACAGACTGAAGCTTTCTTT
CDR3aa: CATSRDYGGSGTQTEAFF

d_gene: .
v_gene: TRBV7-2
len: 11
j_gene: TRBJ2-1
abundance: .
CDR3nt: TGTGCCAGCAGCTTGGGAAATGAGCAGTTCTTC
CDR3aa: CASSLGNEQFF

d_gene: .
v_gene: TRBV5-1
len: 12
j_gene: TRBJ2-7
abundance: .
CDR3nt: TGCGCCAGCAGCCCTCAGGGGGGCGAGCAGTACTTC
CDR3aa: CASSPQGGEQYF

d_gene: .
v_gene: TRBV7-2
len: 13
j_gene: TRBJ2-7
abundance: .
CDR3nt: TGTGCCAGCAGTTTTAGACGTGACGACGAGCAGTACTTC
CDR3aa: CASSFRRDDEQYF